This TCR beta chain was sequenced in a study of spatial heterogeneity in lung cancer. Study details: The study sequenced follow-up PBMC samples when they were available, at a median of around 2 years after resection.

As for time point: blood at routine non-recurrence follow-up after resection. Sequencing covered unsorted whole RNA taken from tumor, nontumor lung or frozen PBMC. TCRdb fed the 5' RACE reads into MiXCR, producing one record per CDR3 protein. This sample has more than 95,000 distinct CDR3 sequences, with more than 10% found just once. The sequence came from a male donor with early-stage non-small cell lung cancer. The sample here was PBMCs, taken at follow-up.

The CDR3 reads CSARDGNSEQFF. DNA of the CDR3: TGCAGTGCTAGAGATGGAAATAGTGAGCAGTTCTTC. This chain uses TRBV20-1 with TRBJ2-1; D gene uncertain. The CDR3 length is 12 residues. CDR1 and CDR2 (germline): DFQATT, SNEGSKA (reference sequence). V was trimmed by 0 bases and J by 9 bases, leaving 9 bases between them.